This TCR beta chain was obtained from a study of control samples from healthy donors and cancer patients. Clones were sequenced by immunoSEQ multiplex PCR, and TCRdb holds only the in-frame ones, with some missing. The sample includes 80,000 or so clones, 75% to 95% of them seen just once. This CDR3 spans 17 amino acids. V trimming: 0 bases; J trimming: 5 bases; junction bases outside the gene matches: 7. Germline lookup yields CDR1 LNHNV and CDR2 YYDKDF (reference sequence). Sample: blood. This chain joins TRBV15 and TRBJ2-2, with TRBD2 matching 9 bases. This sequence was found in a man aged 45-65 years in good health. CDR3 bases: TGTGCCACCAGCAGAGATCTGGCGGGGGGGATGACCGGGGAGCTGTTTTTT. It is translated as CATSRDLAGGMTGELFF.